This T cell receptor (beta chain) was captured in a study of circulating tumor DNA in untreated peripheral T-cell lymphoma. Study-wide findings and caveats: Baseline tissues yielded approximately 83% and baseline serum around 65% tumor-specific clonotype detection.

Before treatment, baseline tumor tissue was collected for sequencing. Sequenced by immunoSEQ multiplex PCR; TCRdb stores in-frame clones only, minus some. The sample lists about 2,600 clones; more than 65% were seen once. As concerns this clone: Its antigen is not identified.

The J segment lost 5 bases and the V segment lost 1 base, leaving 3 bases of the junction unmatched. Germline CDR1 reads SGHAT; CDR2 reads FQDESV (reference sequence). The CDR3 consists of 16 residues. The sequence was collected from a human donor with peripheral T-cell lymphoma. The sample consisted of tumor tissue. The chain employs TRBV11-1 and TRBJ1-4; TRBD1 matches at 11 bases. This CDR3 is CASSLGTGGSNEKLFF. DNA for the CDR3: TGTGCCAGCAGCTTAGGGACAGGGGGCTCGAATGAAAAACTGTTTTTT.